This TCR beta chain was obtained from a study of CD8 T cells in ankylosing spondylitis. Libraries of TCR beta came from quantitative 5'-RACE with molecular barcodes. Each CDR3 protein is one row after TCRdb ran MiXCR on the 5' RACE reads. The sample contains around 28,000 distinct CDR3 sequences, more than 30% of which appear only once. The receptor was derived from a male donor with ankylosing spondylitis. Sequenced sample: synovial fluid, either unsorted or a sorted T cell fraction (not recorded which).

The CDR3 is CATSRGVGGGELFF. The CDR3 DNA reads TGTGCCACCAGCAGAGGAGTGGGGGGCGGGGAGCTGTTTTTT. The genes are TRBV15 and TRBJ2-2; a weak D match, TRBD2 (6 bases). Germline loops: CDR1 LNHNV, CDR2 YYDKDF (reference sequence). With 1 base removed from V and 7 bases from J, the gap between germline ends came to 10 bases. The CDR3 length is 14 residues.